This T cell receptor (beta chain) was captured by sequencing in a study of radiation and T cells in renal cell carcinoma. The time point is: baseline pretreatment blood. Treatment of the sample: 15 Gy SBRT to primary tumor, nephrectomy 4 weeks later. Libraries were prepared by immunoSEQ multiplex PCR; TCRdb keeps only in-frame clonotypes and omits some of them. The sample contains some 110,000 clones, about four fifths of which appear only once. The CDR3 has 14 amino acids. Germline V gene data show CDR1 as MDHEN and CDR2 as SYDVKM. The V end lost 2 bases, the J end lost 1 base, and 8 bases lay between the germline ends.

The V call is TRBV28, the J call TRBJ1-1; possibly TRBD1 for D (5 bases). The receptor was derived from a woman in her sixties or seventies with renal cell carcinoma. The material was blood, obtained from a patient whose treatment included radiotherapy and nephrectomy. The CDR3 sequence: CASSLGAPNTEAFF. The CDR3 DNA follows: TGTGCCAGCAGTTTAGGGGCCCCGAACACTGAAGCTTTCTTT.